Described below is a single T cell receptor (beta chain) sequence and its context. The CDR3 is 13 residues long. Trimming took 5 bases from V and 2 from J, leaving 10 bases between them. Germline V gene data show CDR1 as MDHEN and CDR2 as SYDVKM. One entry per CDR3 protein, called by TCRdb with MiXCR from the RT-PCR reads. This table holds hundreds of thousands of distinct CDR3 sequences, approximately 16% found once. These data originate in a study of patients and donors after allogeneic stem cell transplantation. This receptor was taken from a human donor who was either an allogeneic HSCT recipient or a stem cell or donor lymphocyte infusion donor (not recorded which). It is not recorded whose cells these are; they may come from a transplant donor. Sequencing input: blood, either unsorted or a sorted T cell fraction (not recorded which). The chain combines TRBV28 with TRBJ2-7; maybe TRBD1 (6 bases). CDR3 nucleotides: TGTGCCAGCAGTCCCGGGACACCCTACGAGCAGTACTTC. Its protein is CASSPGTPYEQYF.